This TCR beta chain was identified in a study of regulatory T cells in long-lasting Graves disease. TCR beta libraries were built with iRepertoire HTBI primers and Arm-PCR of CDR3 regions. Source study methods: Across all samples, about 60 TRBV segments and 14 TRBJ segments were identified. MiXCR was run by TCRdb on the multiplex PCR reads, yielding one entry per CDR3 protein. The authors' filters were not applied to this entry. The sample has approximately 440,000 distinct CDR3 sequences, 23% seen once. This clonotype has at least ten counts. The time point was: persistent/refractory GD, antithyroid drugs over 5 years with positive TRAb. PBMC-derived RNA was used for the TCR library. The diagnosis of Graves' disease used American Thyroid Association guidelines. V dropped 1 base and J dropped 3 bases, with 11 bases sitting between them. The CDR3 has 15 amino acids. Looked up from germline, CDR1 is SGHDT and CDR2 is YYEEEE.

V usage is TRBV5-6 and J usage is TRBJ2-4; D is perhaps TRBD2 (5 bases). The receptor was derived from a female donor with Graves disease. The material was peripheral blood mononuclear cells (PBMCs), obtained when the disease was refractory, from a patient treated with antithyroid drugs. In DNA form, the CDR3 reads TGTGCCAGCAGCTTGCTACGAGCGGACAAAAACATTCAGTACTTC. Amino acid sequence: CASSLLRADKNIQYF.